This TCR beta chain comes out of a study of identical twins. General study findings and limits: Some out-of-frame alpha sequences were shared by twins, and these showed excess low generation probability. Beta clonotypes that were abundant in cord blood contained fewer insertions, a pattern absent from memory repertoires.

This clonotype was detected many times. What it binds is unknown. Each CDR3 protein is one row after TCRdb ran MiXCR on the 5' RACE reads. The sample holds 250,000 to 300,000 distinct CDR3 sequences, about 8.5% seen once. Trimming stripped 6 bases from V and 3 bases from J, with 12 bases between. This CDR3 is built from 14 residues. Germline CDR1 and CDR2: SGHAT and FQNNGV. The same specimen was also included in a second study, on yellow fever vaccine responses in identical twins.

The sample taken for sequencing was CD8+ T cells sorted from blood. This TCR derives from a young woman in good health. The chain couples TRBV11-2 to TRBJ1-5, with D unresolved. CDR3 loop: CASSSGSINQPQHF. CDR3 in DNA: TGTGCCAGCAGTTCCGGGTCCATCAATCAGCCCCAGCATTTT.